The clone carrying this T cell receptor beta chain was picked up one time. What it recognizes is unknown. The sample belongs to a study of T cells in Graves' hyperthyroidism and ophthalmopathy. Study-wide points: Ophthalmopathy could be told apart from stable hyperthyroidism with a 13 V-J model. Ophthalmopathy onset followed model prediction by a median roughly 6.5 months.

V shed 0 bases and J shed 5 bases, with 13 bases lying between them. CDR1 and CDR2 (germline): DFQATT, SNEGSKA (reference sequence). CDR3 length equals 15 residues. The CDR3 regions of TCR beta were amplified from RNA transcripts. An initial round of RT-PCR targeting the TCR CDR3 relied on the HTBI primer set. TCRdb re-analysed the multiplex PCR reads in MiXCR, keeping a single row per CDR3 protein. The sample lists 530,000 or so distinct CDR3 sequences; 40% to 55% were seen once. Uncontrolled infections, other autoimmune diseases, pregnancy or lactation led to exclusion of patients. The sample taken for sequencing was peripheral blood or thyroid tissue (not recorded which). This sequence originates from a young woman with Graves' hyperthyroidism. The chain recombines TRBV20-1 with TRBJ1-4; D uncertain. The CDR3 spells CSARDISGSNEKLFF. The CDR3 nucleotides are TGCAGTGCTAGAGATATTAGCGGGAGCAATGAAAAACTGTTTTTT.